This T cell receptor beta chain was sequenced in a study of human T cells and chemical hapten exposure. The CDR3 sequence is 16 residues long. V gave up 4 bases and J gave up 3 bases, with 14 bases separating them. Per the germline V gene, CDR1 is SGDLS and CDR2 is YYNGEE. Broader study findings: With alopecia, donors may have immune responses unlike healthy people's. Expanded TCRs created a significantly greater count of big CDR3 similarity clusters than controls did.

At least ten counts were recorded for this clonotype. The antigen remains undetermined. The time point here: patch test 2, 6 weeks after DPC sensitization. Treatment here: therapeutic diphenylcyclopropenone sensitization with weekly scalp DPC. Within the library, unique molecular identifiers were attached to each individual cDNA molecule. TCRdb reanalysed the RACE reads using MiXCR and keeps one entry per CDR3 protein. The table records approximately 350,000 distinct CDR3 sequences, roughly 6% of them present only once. The chain is built from TRBV9 and TRBJ1-6; the D gene is possibly TRBD1 (6 bases). The sequencing used whole blood, collected in connection with sensitization to the hapten diphenylcyclopropenone (DPC). This clonotype was obtained from a woman between 18 and 30 years old with alopecia areata. Some clones in this sample may be carry-over from other donors' samples. The CDR3 sequence: CASSSTDSHYNSPLHF. CDR3 nucleotides: TGTGCCAGCAGCTCTACGGACAGTCACTATAATTCACCCCTCCACTTT.